The source of this T cell receptor (beta chain) is a study of blood T cells in healthy people across ages. The ends lost 6 bases at V and 2 bases at J; junction bases unmatched: 3. CDR1 WSHSY and CDR2 SAAADI come from the germline V gene. The CDR3 covers 13 residues. This clonotype was seen at least ten times. Its specificity is unknown. A second PCR, run for about 7 to 11 cycles, used a sample-barcoded 5' primer plus a J-beta primer mix. TCRdb re-called the 5' RACE reads through MiXCR, storing one row per CDR3 protein. The sample holds around 1,700,000 distinct CDR3 sequences; approximately 30% are singletons and the top ten take more than 6%. Broader study findings: With age, beta diversity per million T cells declined roughly linearly, significantly by 40 to 50.

The chain recombines TRBV10-2 with TRBJ2-7; 8 bases are a match to TRBD2. This clonotype originated in a woman aged 25 to 45 in good health. Sequencing was done on a sample of blood. CDR3: CASRTGGTYEQYF. CDR3 nucleotide sequence: TGCGCCAGCAGAACGGGAGGGACCTACGAGCAGTACTTC.